This TCR beta chain originates from a study of blood T cells in healthy people across ages. Whole-study context: In model experiments, template switching was able to capture about one barcoded beta molecule for every two T cells that were present.

A J-beta primer mix and a sample-barcoded 5' primer were used in a second PCR of about 7 to 12 cycles. Through a template-switch adaptor with 12 random nucleotides, each cDNA molecule received a tag. TCRdb reprocessed the 5' RACE reads with MiXCR, giving one entry per CDR3 protein. Of around 1.5 million distinct CDR3 sequences in the sample, approximately 63% were seen once. This clonotype occurred a few times. Its antigen remains unknown. Study-level points and caveats: The diversity estimates, figures obtained from one million T cells, were considered underestimates. Donors of long life had a larger count of naive CD4+ cells and greater diversity than aged donors.

Germline CDR1 MGHRA, CDR2 YSYEKL. The CDR3 has 15 residues. Trimming at V came to 1 base and at J to 2 bases, leaving 5 bases not matched to a gene. V is TRBV4-1 and J is TRBJ2-7; 7 bases align to TRBD1. The specimen was blood. This receptor was identified in a man between 18 and 35 years old in good health. CDR3 amino acids: CASSQGPGQTYEQYF. CDR3 sequence (DNA): TGCGCCAGCAGCCAAGGTCCGGGACAGACCTACGAGCAGTACTTC.